This TCR beta chain was observed in a study of blood T cell repertoires in COVID-19. The overall study: In each case, the material was cDNA or gDNA derived from T cells, B-cell-depleted T cells, or PBMCs.

Libraries were prepared by immunoSEQ multiplex PCR; TCRdb keeps only in-frame clonotypes and omits some of them. Of hundreds of thousands of clones listed, approximately 80% are singletons. The CDR3 is 17 amino acids. V dropped 0 bases and J dropped 2; count of bases not matched to a gene: 9. Per the germline V gene, CDR1 is SGHAT and CDR2 is FQNNGV. This receptor was taken from a woman aged 45 to 65 with acute or convalescent COVID-19. This chain connects TRBV11-2 to TRBJ2-7, with 8 bases that match TRBD2. The sample consisted of peripheral blood. The CDR3 reads CASSLDGGGSITYEQYF. The CDR3 DNA sequence: TGTGCCAGCAGCTTAGATGGCGGGGGGAGTATAACCTACGAGCAGTACTTC. The full variable domain, rest sourced from reference TRBV11-2 and TRBJ2-7, is EAGVAQSPRYKIIEKRQSVAFWCNPISGHATLYWYQQILGQGPKLLIQFQNNGVVDDSQLPKDRFSAERLKGVDSTLKIQPAKLEDSAVYLCASSLDGGGSITYEQYFGPGTRLTVT.